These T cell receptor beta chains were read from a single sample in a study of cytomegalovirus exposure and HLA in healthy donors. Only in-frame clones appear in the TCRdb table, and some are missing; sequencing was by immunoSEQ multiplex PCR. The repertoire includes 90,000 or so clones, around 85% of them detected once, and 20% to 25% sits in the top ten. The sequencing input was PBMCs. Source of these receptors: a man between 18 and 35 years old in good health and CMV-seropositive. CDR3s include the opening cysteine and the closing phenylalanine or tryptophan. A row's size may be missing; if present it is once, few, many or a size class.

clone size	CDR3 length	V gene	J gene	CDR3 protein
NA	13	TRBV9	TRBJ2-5	CASSPADQETQYF
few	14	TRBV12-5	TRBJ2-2	CASGRGSDTGELFF
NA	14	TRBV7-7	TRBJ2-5	CASSQGQTQETQYF
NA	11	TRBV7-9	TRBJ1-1	CASSLRAEAFF
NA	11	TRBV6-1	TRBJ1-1	CASSYRGEAFF
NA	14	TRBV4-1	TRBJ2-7	CASSQERGAYEQYF
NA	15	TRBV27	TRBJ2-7	CASSSEQGGSYEQYF
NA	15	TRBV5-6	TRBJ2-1	CASSLGGAKYNEQFF
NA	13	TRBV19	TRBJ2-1	CASSASSYNEQFF
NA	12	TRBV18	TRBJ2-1	CASSPGDREQFF
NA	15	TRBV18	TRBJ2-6	CASSQEIAGANVLTF
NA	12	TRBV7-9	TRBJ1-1	CASTKGGTEAFF
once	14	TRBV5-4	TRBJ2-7	CASSGQTESYEQYF
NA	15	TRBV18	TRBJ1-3	CASSPPAGLGNTIYF
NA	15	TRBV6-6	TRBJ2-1	CASCLAGPSYNEQFF
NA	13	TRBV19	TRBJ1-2	CASTLHPGYGYTF
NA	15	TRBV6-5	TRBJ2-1	CASRLAGANGNEQFF
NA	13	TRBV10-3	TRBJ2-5	CASRTGGGETQYF
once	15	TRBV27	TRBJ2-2	CASSPRTGATGELFF
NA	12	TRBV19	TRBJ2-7	CASSASAYEQYF
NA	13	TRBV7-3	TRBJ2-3	CASSSGGIDTQYF
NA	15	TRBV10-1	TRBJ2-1	CASSELTSGRNEQFF
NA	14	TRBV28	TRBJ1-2	CASSFSGANYGYTF
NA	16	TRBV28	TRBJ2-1	CASSFFSGRAYNEQFF
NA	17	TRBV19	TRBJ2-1	CASSITLAGAIYNEQFF
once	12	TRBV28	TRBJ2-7	CASGQGSYEQYF
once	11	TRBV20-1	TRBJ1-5	CSAGGKGPQHF
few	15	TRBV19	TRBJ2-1	CASSVELADYNEQFF